This is a list of T cell receptor beta chains from one sample in a study of cytomegalovirus exposure and HLA in healthy donors. The assay was immunoSEQ multiplex PCR, and TCRdb's table has in-frame clones only and misses some. The sample yields 200,000 to 250,000 clones, about 80% seen once. The specimen sequenced was PBMCs. All receptors come from a woman between 50 and 59 years old in good health and CMV-seropositive. The CDR3 runs from the conserved cysteine through the conserved F or W. A D gene is named only where the DNA matches it firmly. Clone sizes are given selectively: once, few, many, or a class where the clone is expanded.

size	D	V	J	CDR3	DNA
.	.	TRBV6-6	TRBJ2-7	CASRSYGEQYF	TGTGCCAGCCGATCCTACGGGGAGCAGTACTTC
.	.	TRBV9	TRBJ2-3	CASSVRLFADTQYF	TGTGCCAGCAGCGTACGCCTATTCGCGGATACGCAGTATTTT
few	.	TRBV7-2	TRBJ2-7	CASSRGRVAEAYEQYF	TGTGCCAGCAGCCGAGGGCGGGTAGCGGAGGCCTACGAGCAGTACTTC
.	.	TRBV2	TRBJ2-2	CASSDLGRGTGELFF	TGTGCCAGCAGTGATCTGGGCAGGGGCACCGGGGAGCTGTTTTTT
.	.	TRBV6-1	TRBJ1-1	CASSYRLSTEAFF	TGTGCCAGCAGCTACAGGTTGAGCACTGAAGCTTTCTTT
.	.	TRBV6-5	TRBJ1-6	CASSAGDLSPLHF	TGTGCCAGCAGCGCGGGGGACTTATCACCCCTCCACTTT
.	TRBD1	TRBV7-8	TRBJ1-3	CASSSHPTGFFGNTIYF	TGTGCCAGCAGCTCCCACCCGACAGGGTTCTTTGGAAACACCATATATTTT
.	TRBD1	TRBV19	TRBJ2-5	CASTPNGDRGETQYF	TGTGCCAGTACCCCAAACGGCGACAGGGGAGAGACCCAGTACTTC
.	.	TRBV19	TRBJ1-5	CASTPGPPRSASNQPQHF	TGTGCCAGTACCCCTGGGCCCCCTCGATCCGCATCAAATCAGCCCCAGCATTTT
.	TRBD1	TRBV28	TRBJ1-1	CASSTRGAGGGTEAFF	TGTGCCAGCAGTACGCGGGGAGCAGGGGGTGGAACTGAAGCTTTCTTT
.	.	TRBV5-4	TRBJ1-1	CASRPGEGGSAFF	TGTGCCAGCAGGCCCGGAGAGGGCGGTTCAGCTTTCTTT
.	TRBD2	TRBV6-5	TRBJ2-1	CASSYPSGGTYNEQFF	TGTGCCAGCAGTTACCCTAGCGGGGGGACATACAATGAGCAGTTCTTC